The rows below give T cell receptor beta chains drawn from one sample of a study of cytomegalovirus exposure and HLA in healthy donors. This table comes from immunoSEQ multiplex PCR, and its TCRdb copy is limited to in-frame clones, with some not included. Here the sample table reports tens of thousands of clones. Sequenced input: PBMCs. These receptors were taken from a woman between 35 and 50 years old in good health and CMV-seropositive. Each CDR3 is given with its conserved first and last residue. The order of the fields is V gene, J gene, D gene, CDR3 DNA, CDR3 protein. D genes are given only for firm matches.

>TRBV27|TRBJ1-3|-
TGTGCCAGCAGCTTCAGTCCTGGAAACACCATATATTTT
CASSFSPGNTIYF
>TRBV12-5|TRBJ1-1|TRBD1
TGTGCTAGTGGTTTGGTAGTGGGACAGCCTATTGAAGCTTTCTTT
CASGLVVGQPIEAFF
>TRBV19|TRBJ2-5|-
TGTGCCAGTAGTATCTCCCCCGCCAGGGAGACCCAGTACTTC
CASSISPARETQYF
>TRBV6-6|TRBJ1-1|-
TGTGCCAGCAGGACCGGGGAAGCTTTCTTT
CASRTGEAFF
>TRBV28|TRBJ2-1|-
TGTGCCAGCAGTTTGCCCGAGGACTACAATGAGCAGTTCTTC
CASSLPEDYNEQFF
>TRBV10-3|TRBJ2-7|TRBD1
TGTGCCATCAGTGACCTGGACAGGGTGGCCTACGAGCAGTACTTC
CAISDLDRVAYEQYF
>TRBV18|TRBJ1-3|-
TGTGCCAGCTCACTGCAGGTTATGGCTGGAAACACCATATATTTT
CASSLQVMAGNTIYF
>TRBV7-8|TRBJ2-7|TRBD2
TGTGCCAGCAGCTTTCTGATCGGACTAGCGGCTTTCTCCTACGAGCAGTACTTC
CASSFLIGLAAFSYEQYF
>TRBV7-9|TRBJ2-6|TRBD1
TGTGCCAGCAGCCCGACAGGGGCTGGGGCCAACGTCCTGACTTTC
CASSPTGAGANVLTF
>TRBV10-3|TRBJ1-2|TRBD1
TGTGCCATCAGTGATCCCGGGACAGGGGGCGACTATGGCTACACCTTC
CAISDPGTGGDYGYTF
>TRBV4-2|TRBJ1-5|-
TGTGCCAGCAGCCAAGAGGGCCTTGTAGGCAATCAGCCCCAGCATTTT
CASSQEGLVGNQPQHF
>TRBV27|TRBJ1-2|-
TGTGCCAGCAGTCCCCGCGGGGGCCATTTCTATGGCTACACCTTC
CASSPRGGHFYGYTF
>TRBV5-4|TRBJ2-3|-
TGTGCCAGCAGTCTGGACAGCGCTAGCACAGATACGCAGTATTTT
CASSLDSASTDTQYF
>TRBV6-1|TRBJ2-5|TRBD1
TGTGCCAGCAGTGAAGGGAGGACAGGGGGTGAGACCCAGTACTTC
CASSEGRTGGETQYF
>TRBV4-2|TRBJ2-3|-
TGTGCCAGCAGCCAAGTGTTCGTGAAGGAGGATACGCAGTATTTT
CASSQVFVKEDTQYF
>TRBV6-5|TRBJ1-1|TRBD1
TGTGCCAGCGGGGGACAGGGGGGGACTGAAGCTTTCTTT
CASGGQGGTEAFF
>TRBV5-1|TRBJ1-2|TRBD1
TGCGCCAGCAGCTTTGGGACAGAGACCCGTATATATGGCTACACCTTC
CASSFGTETRIYGYTF
>TRBV9|TRBJ2-3|-
TGTGCCAGCAGCGGGGCTAGCACAGATACGCAGTATTTT
CASSGASTDTQYF
>TRBV11-2|TRBJ1-1|-
TGTGCCAGCAGCTTAGACAGGCTTAGCACTGAAGCTTTCTTT
CASSLDRLSTEAFF
>TRBV2|TRBJ2-7|TRBD1
TGTGCCAGCAGTGCCAGGACAGGGCCCTACGAGCAGTACTTC
CASSARTGPYEQYF
>TRBV15|TRBJ2-6|TRBD2
TGTGCCACCAGCAGAGATCCGGGGGGTGGGGCCAACGTCCTGACTTTC
CATSRDPGGGANVLTF
>TRBV10-3|TRBJ1-1|-
TGTGCCTCCCGCGGGGCGCGTGAGGACACTGAAGCTTTCTTT
CASRGAREDTEAFF